The 10 T cell receptor beta chains presented below share a single source sample, sequenced in a study of blood T cell repertoires in COVID-19. Sequencing was performed with immunoSEQ multiplex PCR; in TCRdb, only in-frame clones are kept and a portion is missing. The table records tens of thousands of clones, about nine tenths of them present only once. Input material: peripheral blood. The receptors stem from a human donor in a cohort sampled during active COVID-19.

This chain links TRBV29-1 with TRBJ2-2; 10 bases are shared with TRBD1. Germline-derived CDR1 and CDR2 are SQVTM and ANQGSEA. This CDR3 has 15 residues. Germline trimming cut 6 bases from V and 3 bases from J; bases unmatched to any gene: 7. CDR3 sequence (DNA): TGCAGCGTGCGGAAAGGGACAGGGGACACCGGGGAGCTGTTTTTT. Its translation: CSVRKGTGDTGELFF.

The chain joins TRBV27 to TRBJ2-1; 10 nucleotides line up with TRBD2. The CDR3 loop spans 12 amino acids. CDR1 and CDR2 (germline): MNHEY, SMNVEV (reference sequence). The V and J ends lost 7 bases and 10 bases, in that order; junction bases with no gene match: 4. DNA of the CDR3: TGTGCCAGCAAAAGCGGGGGGGGAGAGCAGTTCTTC. Encoded protein: CASKSGGGEQFF.

V is TRBV19 and J is TRBJ1-5; 11 bases map to TRBD1. The trim removed 7 bases at V and 7 bases at J, leaving 12 bases unmatched. Germline values: CDR1 LNHDA, CDR2 SQIVND (reference sequence). The CDR3 runs to 16 residues. CDR3 nucleotides: TGTGCCAGTAACCGGGACAGGGGGGATTTTGCGCAGCCCCAGCATTTT. It specifies CASNRDRGDFAQPQHF.

This sequence joins TRBV13 and TRBJ1-5; no clear D gene. This CDR3 comprises 15 residues. The V gene lost 0 bases and the J gene lost 6 bases, with 12 bases spanning the gap. Germline V lookup: CDR1 PRHDT, CDR2 FYEKMQ (reference sequence). The chain's CDR3 is CASSLGSGIGQPQHF. In DNA form, the CDR3 reads TGTGCCAGCAGCTTAGGGTCGGGGATCGGTCAGCCCCAGCATTTT.

The chain's CDR3 is CASSQEFGRAVIQYF. The CDR3 DNA reads as TGCGCCAGCAGCCAAGAGTTTGGCAGGGCAGTCATTCAGTACTTC. The chain couples TRBV4-3 to TRBJ2-4; a possible D gene is TRBD1 (5 bases). The V gene's germline CDR1 is LGHNA and CDR2 YSLEER. CDR3 length: 15 residues. The V and J ends lost 0 bases and 9 bases respectively, with 15 bases between them.

CDR3 nucleotide sequence: TGTGCCAGCAGCTTATACGCCAGGGGTACCCAGTACTTC. Its translation is CASSLYARGTQYF. The rearrangement uses TRBV7-8 and TRBJ2-5; D possibly corresponds to TRBD1 (6 bases). Germline V gene sequence: CDR1 SGHVS, CDR2 FQNEAQ. The CDR3 is made up of 13 amino acids. Between the trimmed V and J ends, which lost 2 bases and 8 bases, there was a span of 12 bases.

The chain has TRBV19 and TRBJ1-3; D is unresolved. This CDR3 is 14 amino acids long. Germline CDR1 LNHDA, CDR2 SQIVND (reference sequence). The V end was cut by 2 bases, the J end by 0 bases, with 5 bases between. CDR3 region: CASSITVSGNTIYF. As DNA, the CDR3 is TGTGCCAGTAGTATAACAGTCTCTGGAAACACCATATATTTT. The variable domain in full, completed from reference TRBV19 and TRBJ1-3, reads DGGITQSPKYLFRKEGQNVTLSCEQNLNHDAMYWYRQDPGQGLRLIYYSQIVNDFQKGDIAEGYSVSREKKESFPLTVTSAQKNPTAFYLCASSITVSGNTIYFGEGSWLTVV.

The J gene is TRBJ2-4, the V gene TRBV2; the match to TRBD2 covers 9 bases. CDR1 and CDR2 (germline): SNHLY, FYNNEI. This CDR3 region has 14 residues. J gave up 3 bases and V 6 bases, and 3 bases lay outside the gene matches. The CDR3 protein is CASRAGGDKNIQYF. The DNA for the CDR3 is TGTGCCAGCAGGGCGGGAGGGGACAAAAACATTCAGTACTTC.

The chain combines TRBV18 with TRBJ1-1; D possibly corresponds to TRBD1 (6 bases). This CDR3 region has 14 residues. CDR1 is KGHSH, CDR2 LQKENI, per germline. Trimming shortened V by 6 bases and J by 1 base, and 12 bases separated the two germline ends. This chain's CDR3 is CASSPGTRNTEAFF. For the CDR3, the DNA is TGTGCCAGCTCTCCCGGGACACGGAACACTGAAGCTTTCTTT.

This rearrangement joins TRBV2 to TRBJ2-2; D is perhaps TRBD1 (6 bases). V lost 8 bases and J lost 7, with 14 bases in between. There are 13 residues in the CDR3. Germline CDR1 and CDR2: SNHLY and FYNNEI. CDR3 nucleotide sequence: TGTGCCAGCGGGGACACGAGGGGCGGGGAGCTGTTTTTT. Its protein product is CASGDTRGGELFF.